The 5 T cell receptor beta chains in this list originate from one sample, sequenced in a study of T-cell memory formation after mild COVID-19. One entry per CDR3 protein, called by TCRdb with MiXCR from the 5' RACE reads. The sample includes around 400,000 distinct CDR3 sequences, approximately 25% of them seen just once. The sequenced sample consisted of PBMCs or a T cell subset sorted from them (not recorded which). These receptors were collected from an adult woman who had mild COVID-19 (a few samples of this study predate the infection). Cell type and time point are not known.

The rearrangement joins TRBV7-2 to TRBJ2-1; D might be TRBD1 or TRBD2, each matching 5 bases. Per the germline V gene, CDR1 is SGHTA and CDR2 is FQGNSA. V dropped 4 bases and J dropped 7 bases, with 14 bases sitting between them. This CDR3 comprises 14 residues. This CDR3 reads CASSWDLGGNEQFF. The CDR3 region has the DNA TGTGCCAGCAGCTGGGACCTCGGTGGGAATGAGCAGTTCTTC.

The chain's CDR3 is CASSASPGGVSQDTQYF. CDR3 nucleotide sequence: TGTGCCAGCAGCGCCTCCCCCGGGGGTGTGAGTCAAGATACGCAGTATTTT. The chain employs TRBV5-5 and TRBJ2-3; D might be TRBD2 (6 bases). The ends were cut back, 4 bases at V and 5 bases at J, with 23 bases in the middle. Germline assignment: CDR1 SGHKS and CDR2 YYEKEE (reference sequence). The CDR3 has 17 amino acids.

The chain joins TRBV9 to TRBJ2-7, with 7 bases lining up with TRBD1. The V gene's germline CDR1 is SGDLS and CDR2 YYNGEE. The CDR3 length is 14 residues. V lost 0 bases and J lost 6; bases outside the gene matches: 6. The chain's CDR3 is CASSVDGTDGEQYF. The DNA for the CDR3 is TGTGCCAGCAGCGTAGATGGGACAGATGGCGAGCAGTACTTC.

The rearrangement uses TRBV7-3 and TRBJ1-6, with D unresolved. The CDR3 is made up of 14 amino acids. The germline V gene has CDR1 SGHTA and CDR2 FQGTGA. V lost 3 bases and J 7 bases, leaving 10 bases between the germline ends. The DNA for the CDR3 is TGTGCCAGCAGCTTCGGGAAATCGAATTCACCCCTCCACTTT. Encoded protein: CASSFGKSNSPLHF.

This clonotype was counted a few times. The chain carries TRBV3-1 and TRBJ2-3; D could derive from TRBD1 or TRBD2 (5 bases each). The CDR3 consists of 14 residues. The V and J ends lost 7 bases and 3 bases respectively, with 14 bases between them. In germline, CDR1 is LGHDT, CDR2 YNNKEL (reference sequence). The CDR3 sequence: CASTRDLRTDTQYF. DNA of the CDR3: TGTGCCAGCACCAGGGACCTTAGGACAGATACGCAGTATTTT.